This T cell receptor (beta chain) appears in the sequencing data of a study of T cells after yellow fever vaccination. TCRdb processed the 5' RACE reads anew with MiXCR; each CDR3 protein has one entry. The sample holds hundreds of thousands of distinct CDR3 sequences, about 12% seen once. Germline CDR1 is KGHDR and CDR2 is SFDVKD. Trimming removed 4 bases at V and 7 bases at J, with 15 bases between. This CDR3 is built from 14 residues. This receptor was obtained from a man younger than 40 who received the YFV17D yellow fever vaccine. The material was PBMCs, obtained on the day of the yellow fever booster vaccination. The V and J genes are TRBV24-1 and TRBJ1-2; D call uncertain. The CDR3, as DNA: TGTGCCACCAGTGAGTCGGGAGAAATGGGTGGCTACACCTTC. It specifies CATSESGEMGGYTF.